This passage covers 11 T cell receptor beta chains from one sample sequenced in a study of human T cells and chemical hapten exposure. TCRdb reanalysed the RACE reads using MiXCR and keeps one entry per CDR3 protein. The sample yields more than 250,000 distinct CDR3 sequences, more than 6.5% seen once. Time point described: pre-sensitization, week 0. Treatment indicated: therapeutic diphenylcyclopropenone sensitization with weekly scalp DPC. The sample consisted of whole blood, taken in connection with sensitization to the hapten diphenylcyclopropenone (DPC). These receptors were obtained from a woman between 35 and 50 years old with alopecia areata. Some clones in this sample may be carry-over from other donors' samples.

Ten or more counts support this clonotype. V and J are TRBV6-2 or TRBV6-3 and TRBJ1-1; tentative D call: TRBD1 (5 bases). Germline V CDR1 and CDR2: MNHEY, SVGEGT. V was shortened by 3 bases and J by 1 base, with 6 bases between the two germline ends. This CDR3 has 13 residues. The CDR3 DNA is TGTGCCAGCAGTTATAGGGGGAACACTGAAGCTTTCTTT. Encoded protein: CASSYRGNTEAFF.

This clonotype was found a few times. The V call is TRBV10-3, the J call TRBJ1-5, with 11 bases that match TRBD1. The V and J ends lost 10 bases and 6 bases, in that order; junction bases with no gene match: 5. The length of the CDR3 is 13 residues. The V gene's germline CDR1 is ENHRY and CDR2 SYGVKD. DNA for the CDR3: TGTGCCACTCGGACAGGGGGCGGTCAGCCCCAGCATTTT. Protein sequence: CATRTGGGQPQHF.

This clonotype has more than one count but fewer than ten. DNA for the CDR3: TGTGCCAGCAGCTGTATGGGGGCGGCAGGGTTGTATGGCTACACCTTC. This translates into CASSCMGAAGLYGYTF. The gene calls are TRBV21-1 and TRBJ1-2; whether TRBD1, the table's D call, matches the DNA was not checked. TRBV21-1 is given as a pseudogene. CDR3 length: 16 amino acids.

This clonotype turned up a few times. The chain employs TRBV7-3 and TRBJ1-1; possibly TRBD1 for D (6 bases). The CDR3 sequence is 15 residues long. Trimming pared 2 bases from V and 1 base from J, leaving 11 bases between. Germline V gene sequence: CDR1 SGHTA, CDR2 FQGTGA. The CDR3 nucleotides read TGTGCCAGCAGCTTAGCACCAGGGGAGAACACTGAAGCTTTCTTT. Translating it yields CASSLAPGENTEAFF. Drawing the rest from reference TRBV7-3 and TRBJ1-1, the complete variable domain is GAGVSQTPSNKVTEKGKYVELRCDPISGHTALYWYRQSLGQGPEFLIYFQGTGAADDSGLPNDRFFAVRPEGSVSTLKIQRTERGDSAVYLCASSLAPGENTEAFFGQGTRLTVV.

This clonotype was counted between two and nine times. The rearrangement joins TRBV6-5 to TRBJ2-2; D is ambiguous. Germline values: CDR1 MNHEY, CDR2 SVGAGI. This CDR3 comprises 15 residues. V was shortened by 2 bases and J by 0 bases, with 7 bases between the two germline ends. CDR3 in DNA: TGTGCCAGCAGTTACATCGCGTCGAACACCGGGGAGCTGTTTTTT. Its translation: CASSYIASNTGELFF.

This chain uses TRBV6-2 or TRBV6-3 with TRBJ2-3; the D is unclear. The germline gives CDR1 MNHEY, CDR2 SVGEGT. V shed 4 bases and J shed 5 bases, with 10 bases lying between them. The CDR3 is 13 amino acids. The CDR3 spells CASSSLGGDTQYF. The CDR3, as DNA: TGTGCCAGCAGTTCCCTAGGTGGAGATACGCAGTATTTT.

This clonotype has just a few counts. The chain uses TRBV29-1 and TRBJ2-3; D is perhaps TRBD1 (6 bases). In germline, CDR1 is SQVTM, CDR2 ANQGSEA. The CDR3 is made up of 10 amino acids. This CDR3 is CSSGADTQYF. The CDR3 nucleotides are TGCAGTTCAGGGGCAGATACGCAGTATTTT.

The V call is TRBV11-2, the J call TRBJ2-4; a possible D gene is TRBD1 (5 bases). The V gene lost 5 bases and the J gene lost 1 base, with 18 bases spanning the gap. Germline CDR1 SGHAT, CDR2 FQNNGV. This CDR3 spans 17 amino acids. As DNA, the CDR3 is TGTGCCAGCAGCCAACGAGGCCCAGGGATGGCCAAAAACATTCAGTACTTC. It codes for CASSQRGPGMAKNIQYF.

The chain couples TRBV7-9 to TRBJ2-7; possibly TRBD2 for D (7 bases). The CDR3 has 15 amino acids. V was clipped by 5 bases and J by 3 bases, with 17 bases between them. The germline V gene has CDR1 SEHNR and CDR2 FQNEAQ (reference sequence). The CDR3 loop reads CASSRGGPVSYEQYF. In DNA, the CDR3 is TGTGCCAGCAGCAGGGGGGGGCCCGTGAGCTACGAGCAGTACTTC.

V is TRBV7-2 and J is TRBJ1-6; D remains ambiguous. Germline CDR1 is SGHTA and CDR2 is FQGNSA. This CDR3 spans 16 amino acids. V dropped 1 base and J dropped 0 bases, with 7 bases sitting between them. As DNA, the CDR3 is TGTGCCAGCAGCTTAGAATGGAACTCCTATAATTCACCCCTCCACTTT. It specifies CASSLEWNSYNSPLHF.

This clonotype turned up a few times. This chain joins TRBV11-2 and TRBJ2-5; TRBD2 is a possible D gene (6 bases). V lost 5 bases and J 5 bases, leaving 9 bases between the germline ends. The germline V gene encodes CDR1 SGHAT and CDR2 FQNNGV. The CDR3 loop spans 12 amino acids. The chain's CDR3 is CASSGAGETQYF. The DNA of the CDR3 is TGTGCCAGCAGCGGGGCGGGGGAGACCCAGTACTTC.